Detailed here is one T cell receptor (beta chain). Its antigen is as yet unknown. The data belong to a study of T cell responses to AZD1222 COVID-19 vaccine. The CDR3 sequence is 18 residues long. V lost 4 bases and J 4 bases, leaving 23 bases between the germline ends. The germline V gene encodes CDR1 WSHSY and CDR2 SAAADI. Study-level findings and limits: Most donors were white British and more were female, and clonal diversity was possibly underestimated. Compared with day 0, the breadth and depth of the Spike-specific TCR repertoire rose significantly after two doses of AZD1222. Regions 160-218 and 743-854 dominated among vaccine-associated CD4 TCRs spanning spike.

Repertoires were generated with immunoSEQ multiplex PCR, while TCRdb's copy carries only in-frame clones and drops some. Among nearly 110,000 clones, 90% to 95% were seen once, and the ten largest hold roughly 5.6%. Specimen: peripheral blood, collected 28 days after the second AZD1222 dose. This TCR derives from an adult who received the AZD1222 COVID-19 vaccine. The chain couples TRBV10-2 to TRBJ1-3, with D perhaps matching TRBD1 (6 bases). The CDR3, as DNA: TGCGCCAGCAGTGTTCTGCCGGTTTTGAGAGGGGGGGGAAACACCATATATTTT. This translates into CASSVLPVLRGGGNTIYF.